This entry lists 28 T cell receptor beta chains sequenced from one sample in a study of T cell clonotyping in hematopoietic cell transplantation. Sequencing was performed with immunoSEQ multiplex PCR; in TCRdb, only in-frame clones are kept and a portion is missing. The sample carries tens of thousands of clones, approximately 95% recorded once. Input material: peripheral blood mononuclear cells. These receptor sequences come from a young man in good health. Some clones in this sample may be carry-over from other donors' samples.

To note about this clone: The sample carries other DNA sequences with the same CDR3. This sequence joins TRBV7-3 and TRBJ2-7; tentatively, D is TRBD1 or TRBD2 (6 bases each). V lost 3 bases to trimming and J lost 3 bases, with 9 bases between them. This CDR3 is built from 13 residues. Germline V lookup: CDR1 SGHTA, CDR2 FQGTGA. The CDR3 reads CASSFGGGYEQYF. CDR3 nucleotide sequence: TGTGCCAGCAGCTTCGGAGGGGGCTACGAGCAGTACTTC.

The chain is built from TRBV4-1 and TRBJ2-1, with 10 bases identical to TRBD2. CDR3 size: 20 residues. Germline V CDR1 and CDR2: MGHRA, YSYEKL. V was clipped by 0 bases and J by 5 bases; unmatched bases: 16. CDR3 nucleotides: TGCGCCAGCAGCCAAGAAGGGCACACCGCGGGACTAGCGAGCCACAATGAGCAGTTCTTC. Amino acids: CASSQEGHTAGLASHNEQFF.

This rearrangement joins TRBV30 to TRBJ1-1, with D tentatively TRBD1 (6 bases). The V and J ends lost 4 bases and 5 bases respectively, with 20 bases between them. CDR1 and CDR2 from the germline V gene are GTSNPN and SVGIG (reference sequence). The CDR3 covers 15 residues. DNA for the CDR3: TGTGCCTGGAAGGGGGGTGGGGTTACGCGAACTGAAGCTTTCTTT. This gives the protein CAWKGGGVTRTEAFF.

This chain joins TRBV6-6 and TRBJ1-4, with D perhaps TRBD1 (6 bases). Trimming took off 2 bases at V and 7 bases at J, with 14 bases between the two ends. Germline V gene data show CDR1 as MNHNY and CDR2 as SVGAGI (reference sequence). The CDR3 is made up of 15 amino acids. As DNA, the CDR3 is TGTGCCAGCAGTTACCTAGGGGGGCCGGGTGAAAAACTGTTTTTT. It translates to CASSYLGGPGEKLFF.

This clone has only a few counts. CDR3 nucleotides: TGTGCCAGCAGTGTCGGCGGGAGGGCGGTGTTCTTC. The encoded protein is CASSVGGRAVFF. The chain carries TRBV2 and TRBJ2-1; TRBD2 agrees at 9 bases. V trimming: 4 bases; J trimming: 15 bases; junction bases outside the gene matches: 7. Germline loops: CDR1 SNHLY, CDR2 FYNNEI. The CDR3 totals 12 residues. Full variable domain (missing parts from reference TRBV2 and TRBJ2-1): EPEVTQTPSHQVTQMGQEVILRCVPISNHLYFYWYRQILGQKVEFLVSFYNNEISEKSEIFDDQFSVERPDGSNFTLKIRSTKLEDSAMYFCASSVGGRAVFFGPGTRLTVL.

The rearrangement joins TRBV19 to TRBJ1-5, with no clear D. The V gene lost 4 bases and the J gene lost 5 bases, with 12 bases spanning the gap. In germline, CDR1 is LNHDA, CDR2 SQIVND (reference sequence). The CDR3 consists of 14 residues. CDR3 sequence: CASSRVSIDQPQHF. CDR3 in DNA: TGTGCCAGTAGTAGGGTGTCCATCGATCAGCCCCAGCATTTT. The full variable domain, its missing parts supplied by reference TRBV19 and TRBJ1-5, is DGGITQSPKYLFRKEGQNVTLSCEQNLNHDAMYWYRQDPGQGLRLIYYSQIVNDFQKGDIAEGYSVSREKKESFPLTVTSAQKNPTAFYLCASSRVSIDQPQHFGDGTRLSIL.

The CDR3 coding sequence is TGTGCCAGTAGTATATCTCCGGGCAATCAGCCCCAGCATTTT. Translation: CASSISPGNQPQHF. The chain combines TRBV19 with TRBJ1-5, with D uncertain. Germline V gives CDR1 LNHDA, CDR2 SQIVND (reference sequence). The V gene lost 2 bases and the J gene lost 2 bases, with 7 bases spanning the gap. The CDR3 extends over 14 amino acids.

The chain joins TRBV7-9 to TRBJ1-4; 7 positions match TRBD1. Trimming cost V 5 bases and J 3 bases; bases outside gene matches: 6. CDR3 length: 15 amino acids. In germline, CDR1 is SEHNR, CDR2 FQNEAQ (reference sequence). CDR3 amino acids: CASSVTGAANEKLFF. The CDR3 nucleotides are TGTGCCAGCAGCGTTACAGGGGCGGCTAATGAAAAACTGTTTTTT.

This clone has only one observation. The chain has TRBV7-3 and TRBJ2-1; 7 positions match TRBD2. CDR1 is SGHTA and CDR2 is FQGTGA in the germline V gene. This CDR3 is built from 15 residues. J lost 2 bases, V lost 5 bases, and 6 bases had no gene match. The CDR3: CASSVSGPTYNEQFF. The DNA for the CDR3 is TGTGCCAGCAGCGTTAGCGGGCCAACCTACAATGAGCAGTTCTTC.

This CDR3 reads CAISERGQGNEKLFF. CDR3 in DNA: TGTGCCATCAGTGAGAGGGGACAGGGGAATGAAAAACTGTTTTTT. The chain recombines TRBV10-3 with TRBJ1-4; 10 nucleotides line up with TRBD1. CDR3 length: 15 amino acids. After removal of 2 bases from V and 5 bases from J, the junction contained 2 bases not matched to a gene. Germline CDR1 and CDR2: ENHRY and SYGVKD.

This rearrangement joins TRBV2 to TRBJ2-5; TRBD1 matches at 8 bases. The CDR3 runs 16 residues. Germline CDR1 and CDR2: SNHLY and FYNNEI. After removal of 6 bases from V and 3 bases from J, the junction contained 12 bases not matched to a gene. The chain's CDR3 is CASRLYQDRVEETQYF. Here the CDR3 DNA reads TGTGCCAGCAGACTGTATCAGGACAGGGTGGAAGAGACCCAGTACTTC.

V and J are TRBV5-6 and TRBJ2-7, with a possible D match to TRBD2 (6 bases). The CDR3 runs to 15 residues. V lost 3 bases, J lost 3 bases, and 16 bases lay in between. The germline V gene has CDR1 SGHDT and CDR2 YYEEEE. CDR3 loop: CASSSATGTLYEQYF. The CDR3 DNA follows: TGTGCCAGCAGCTCAGCCACCGGGACTCTCTACGAGCAGTACTTC.

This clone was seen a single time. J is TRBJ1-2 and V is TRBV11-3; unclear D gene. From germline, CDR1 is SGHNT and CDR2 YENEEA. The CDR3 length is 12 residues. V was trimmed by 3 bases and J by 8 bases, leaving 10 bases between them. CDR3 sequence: CASSFKGLGYTF. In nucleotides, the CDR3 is TGTGCCAGCAGCTTCAAGGGCCTCGGCTACACCTTC.

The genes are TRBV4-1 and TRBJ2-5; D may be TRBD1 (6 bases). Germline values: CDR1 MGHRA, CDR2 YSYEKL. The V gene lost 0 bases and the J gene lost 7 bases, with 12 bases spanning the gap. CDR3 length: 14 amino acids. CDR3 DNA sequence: TGCGCCAGCAGCCAAGATTTCAGGGGTGGGACCCAGTACTTC. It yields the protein CASSQDFRGGTQYF.

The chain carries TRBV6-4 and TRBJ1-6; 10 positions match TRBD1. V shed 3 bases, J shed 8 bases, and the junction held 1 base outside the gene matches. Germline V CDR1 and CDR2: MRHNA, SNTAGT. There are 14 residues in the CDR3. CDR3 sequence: CASSETGGDSPLHF. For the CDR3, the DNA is TGTGCCAGCAGTGAGACAGGGGGCGATTCACCCCTCCACTTT.

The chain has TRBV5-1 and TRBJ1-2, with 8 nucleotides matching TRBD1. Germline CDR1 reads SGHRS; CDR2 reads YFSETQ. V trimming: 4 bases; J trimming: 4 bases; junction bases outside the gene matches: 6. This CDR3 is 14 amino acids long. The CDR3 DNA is TGCGCCAGCAGCGAGGACAGGGAAGCCTATGGCTACACCTTC. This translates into CASSEDREAYGYTF.

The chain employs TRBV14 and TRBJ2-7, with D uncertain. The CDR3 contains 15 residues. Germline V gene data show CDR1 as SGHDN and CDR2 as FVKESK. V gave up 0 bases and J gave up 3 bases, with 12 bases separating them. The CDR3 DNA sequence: TGTGCCAGCAGCCAAGAAGGCAGACTGAGCTACGAGCAGTACTTC. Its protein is CASSQEGRLSYEQYF.

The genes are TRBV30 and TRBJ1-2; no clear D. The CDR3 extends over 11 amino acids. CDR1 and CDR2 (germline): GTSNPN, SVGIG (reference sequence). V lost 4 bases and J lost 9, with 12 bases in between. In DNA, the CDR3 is TGTGCCTGGACCGGCGGAGTTAGCTACACCTTC. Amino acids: CAWTGGVSYTF.

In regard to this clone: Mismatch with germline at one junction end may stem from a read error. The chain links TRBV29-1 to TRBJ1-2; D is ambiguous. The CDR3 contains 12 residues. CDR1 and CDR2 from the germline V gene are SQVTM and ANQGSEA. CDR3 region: CSVADTMKEGGF. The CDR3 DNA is TGCAGCGTTGCCGATACGATGAAAGAGGGAGGCTTC.

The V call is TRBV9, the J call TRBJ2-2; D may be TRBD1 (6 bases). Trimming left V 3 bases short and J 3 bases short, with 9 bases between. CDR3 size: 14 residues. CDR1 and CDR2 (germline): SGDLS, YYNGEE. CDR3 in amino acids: CASSAYRDTGELFF. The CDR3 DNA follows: TGTGCCAGCAGCGCATACAGGGACACCGGGGAGCTGTTTTTT.

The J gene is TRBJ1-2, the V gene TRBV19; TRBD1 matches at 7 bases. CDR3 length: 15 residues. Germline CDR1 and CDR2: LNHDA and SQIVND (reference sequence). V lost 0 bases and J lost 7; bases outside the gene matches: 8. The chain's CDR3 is CASSIDDRVSSGYTF. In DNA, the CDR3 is TGTGCCAGTAGTATAGACGACAGGGTTTCGTCTGGCTACACCTTC. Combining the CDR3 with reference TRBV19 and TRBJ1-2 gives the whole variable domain DGGITQSPKYLFRKEGQNVTLSCEQNLNHDAMYWYRQDPGQGLRLIYYSQIVNDFQKGDIAEGYSVSREKKESFPLTVTSAQKNPTAFYLCASSIDDRVSSGYTFGSGTRLTVV.

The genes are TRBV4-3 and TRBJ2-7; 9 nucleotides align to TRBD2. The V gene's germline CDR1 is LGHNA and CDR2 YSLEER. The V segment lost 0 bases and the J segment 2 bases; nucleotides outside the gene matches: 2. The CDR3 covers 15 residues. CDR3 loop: CASSQEASGAYEQYF. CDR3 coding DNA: TGCGCCAGCAGCCAAGAAGCTAGCGGGGCCTACGAGCAGTACTTC.

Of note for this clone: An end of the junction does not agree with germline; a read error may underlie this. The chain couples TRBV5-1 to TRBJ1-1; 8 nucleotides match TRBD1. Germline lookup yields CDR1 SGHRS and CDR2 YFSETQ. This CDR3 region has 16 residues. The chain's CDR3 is CASRLGDQGANTEAFF. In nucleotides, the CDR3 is TGCGCCAGCAGATTGGGGGACCAGGGGGCGAACACTGAAGCTTTCTTT.

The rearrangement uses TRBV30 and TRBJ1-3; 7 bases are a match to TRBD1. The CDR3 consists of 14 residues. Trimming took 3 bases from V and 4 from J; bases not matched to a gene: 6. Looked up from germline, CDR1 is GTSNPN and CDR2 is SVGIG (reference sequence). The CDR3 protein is CAWRDLGGGNTIYF. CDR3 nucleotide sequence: TGTGCCTGGAGGGACCTAGGGGGCGGAAACACCATATATTTT.

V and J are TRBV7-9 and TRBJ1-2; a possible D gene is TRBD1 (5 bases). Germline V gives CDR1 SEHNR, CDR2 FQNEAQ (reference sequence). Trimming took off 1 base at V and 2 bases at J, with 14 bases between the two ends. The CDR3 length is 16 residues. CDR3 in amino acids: CASSLVPGVLNYGYTF. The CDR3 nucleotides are TGTGCCAGCAGCTTAGTCCCGGGGGTACTGAACTATGGCTACACCTTC.

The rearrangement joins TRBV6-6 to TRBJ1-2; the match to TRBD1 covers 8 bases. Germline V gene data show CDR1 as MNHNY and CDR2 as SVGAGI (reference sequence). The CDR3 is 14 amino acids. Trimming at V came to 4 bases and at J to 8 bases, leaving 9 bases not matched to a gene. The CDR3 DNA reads TGTGCCAGCAGTTCTGCAGGGGGCGCGTGGGGCTACACCTTC. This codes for CASSSAGGAWGYTF.

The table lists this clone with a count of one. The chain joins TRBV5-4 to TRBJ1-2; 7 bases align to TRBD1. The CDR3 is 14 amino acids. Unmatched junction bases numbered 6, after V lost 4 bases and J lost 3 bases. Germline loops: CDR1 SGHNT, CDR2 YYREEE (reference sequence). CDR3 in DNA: TGTGCCAGCAGCACAAGGGGGCGCGACTATGGCTACACCTTC. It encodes CASSTRGRDYGYTF.

This CDR3 reads CASSSMGEYNEQFF. The CDR3 coding sequence is TGTGCCAGCAGCTCAATGGGGGAATACAATGAGCAGTTCTTC. V and J are TRBV11-1 and TRBJ2-1; tentatively, D is TRBD1 or TRBD2 (5 bases each). The V end lost 4 bases, the J end lost 4 bases, and 11 bases lay between the germline ends. This CDR3 is built from 14 residues. From germline, CDR1 is SGHAT and CDR2 FQDESV (reference sequence).